A selection of T cell receptor beta chains follows, all from one sample in a study of blood T cell repertoires in COVID-19. Sequencing was performed with immunoSEQ multiplex PCR; in TCRdb, only in-frame clones are kept and a portion is missing. The sample holds about 98,000 clones, roughly four fifths seen once. Input material: peripheral blood. These receptors were collected from a man aged 60-69 years with acute or convalescent COVID-19. CDR3s include the opening cysteine and the closing phenylalanine or tryptophan. A D gene is named only where the DNA matches it firmly. Clone size, where shown, is once, few, many, or a class for clones that have expanded.

J | D | size | V | DNA | CDR3
TRBJ2-7 | NA | NA | TRBV3-1/TRBV3-2 | TGTGCCAGCAGCCAAGGGCGGTACGAGCAGTACTTC | CASSQGRYEQYF
TRBJ2-1 | TRBD2 | few | TRBV24-1 | TGTGCCACCAGGGGCGGGAGTTACTACAATGAGCAGTTCTTC | CATRGGSYYNEQFF
TRBJ1-2 | TRBD1 | once | TRBV19 | TGTGCCAGTAGTATCGGACAGGGTACCAACTATGGCTACACCTTC | CASSIGQGTNYGYTF
TRBJ2-3 | TRBD2 | NA | TRBV7-9 | TGTGCCAGCAGCTTAGACGGGACTAGAACAGATACGCAGTATTTT | CASSLDGTRTDTQYF
TRBJ2-3 | TRBD2 | NA | TRBV11-3 | TGTGCCAGCAGCCCCGGACTAGCGGATAGCACAGATACGCAGTATTTT | CASSPGLADSTDTQYF
TRBJ1-3 | NA | many | TRBV6-5 | TGTGCCAGCAAAAATCAGGGCTCTGGAAACACCATATATTTT | CASKNQGSGNTIYF
TRBJ2-1 | NA | NA | TRBV5-4 | TGTGCCAGCACCGGGAATCAGAACAATGAGCAGTTCTTC | CASTGNQNNEQFF
TRBJ2-1 | TRBD2 | NA | TRBV5-1 | TGCGCCAGCAGCTTGGGTGGCGGGGGGGCGTACAATGAGCAGTTCTTC | CASSLGGGGAYNEQFF
TRBJ2-2 | TRBD1 | NA | TRBV7-2 | TGTGCCAGCAGCTTAGGGACAGGGTCGTCCGGGGAGCTGTTTTTT | CASSLGTGSSGELFF
TRBJ1-6 | TRBD1 | once | TRBV27 | TGTGCCAGCAGTTTAGAGGGGGCCGCCTATAATTCACCCCTCCACTTT | CASSLEGAAYNSPLHF
TRBJ1-5 | NA | NA | TRBV5-5 | TGTGCCAGCAGCGCCTCACAGGGTATCCTTGAGCCCCAGCATTTT | CASSASQGILEPQHF
TRBJ2-7 | NA | NA | TRBV11-2 | TGTGCCAGCAGCTTAGGTCACAGTTCCTACGAGCAGTACTTC | CASSLGHSSYEQYF
TRBJ1-1 | NA | NA | TRBV7-8 | TGTGCCAGCAGCACCCTCAGGGCCGGGACTGAAGCTTTCTTT | CASSTLRAGTEAFF
TRBJ2-2 | NA | NA | TRBV6-4 | TGTGCCAGCAGCAAGGGACTGGAACCCACCGGGGAGCTGTTTTTT | CASSKGLEPTGELFF
TRBJ1-2 | TRBD1 | NA | TRBV5-1 | TGCGCCAGCAGCTTCTCCGGGACAGAAGGCTACACCTTC | CASSFSGTEGYTF
TRBJ1-1 | NA | NA | TRBV19 | TGTGCCAGTAGTATCGCGGGGATCACTGAAGCTTTCTTT | CASSIAGITEAFF
TRBJ2-5 | NA | once | TRBV3-1/TRBV3-2 | TGTGCCAGCAGCCAAGGTCAGGGGGAGACCCAGTACTTC | CASSQGQGETQYF
TRBJ1-1 | NA | NA | TRBV6-1 | TGTGCCAGCAGTGAATTCGGTCAGGGGCCTAACACTGAAGCTTTCTTT | CASSEFGQGPNTEAFF